The 21 T cell receptor beta chains below all came from one sample that was sequenced in a study of T cell clonality in common variable immunodeficiency (dated by TCRdb to 2014 to 2015). The receptor library was made with the immunoSEQ multiplex PCR assay. TCRdb re-hosts the immuneACCESS table, in-frame sequences only. Its copies lack some clones; in the studies checked, an unresolved V gene accounts for under half of them, and the cause for the rest is not known. This sample was tabulated with approximately 30,000 clones, among which there are no singletons. The biggest ten clones account for around 4.1% of the sample. The sequencing input was peripheral blood mononuclear cells. These receptors originate from a person aged 18 to 75 in good health.

This clone was found many times. Sequencing ends 3 residues short of the CDR3 end; the germline J gene provides the rest. The rearrangement links TRBV6-4 to TRBJ2-2; D is possibly TRBD2 (5 bases). This CDR3 has 14 amino acids. Germline CDR1 is MRHNA and CDR2 is SNTAGT. The germline V and J ends were trimmed by 8 bases and 0 bases, with 10 bases remaining between them. CDR3 sequence: CASATTANTGELFF. Incomplete CDR3 DNA: TGTGCCAGCGCGACTACCGCGAACACCGGGGAG.

This clone was observed a few times. The read ends 3 residues before the CDR3 terminus; that terminus is restored from the germline J gene. This chain links TRBV18 with TRBJ1-2; maybe TRBD1 (6 bases). This CDR3 spans 15 amino acids. Germline-derived CDR1 and CDR2 are KGHSH and LQKENI. CDR3 sequence: CASSTSLAGDNDYTF. The part of the CDR3 DNA that was read is TGTGCCAGCTCAACCTCACTAGCGGGGGACAATGAC.

On this clone: A read error may account for a junction end that differs from germline. Coverage ceases 3 residues before the CDR3 finishes, and the germline J gene fills in the end. Other nucleotide sequences from this sample produce the same CDR3. The gene calls are TRBV30 and TRBJ1-3, with D maybe TRBD1 (5 bases). Germline assignment: CDR1 GTSNPN and CDR2 SVGIG (reference sequence). The CDR3 extends over 17 amino acids. Incomplete CDR3 DNA: TGTGCCTGGAGGCCCGCAGCAGGGCGAGGCTCTGGAAACACA. Encoded protein: CAWRPAAGRGSGNT. The complete CDR3 protein is CAWRPAAGRGSGNTIYF. Complete variable domain (other parts from reference TRBV30 and TRBJ1-3): SQTIHQWPATLVQPVGSPLSLECTVEGTSNPNLYWYRQAAGRGLQLLFYSVGIGQISSEVPQNLSASRPQDRQFILSSKKLLLSDSGFYLCAWRPAAGRGSGNTIYFGEGSWLTVV.

A few counts support this clone. The read ends 3 residues shy of where the CDR3 ends; the end is completed using the germline J gene. V gene TRBV5-1 combines with J gene TRBJ2-7; 10 bases are a match to TRBD2. Losses at the gene ends were 0 bases for V and 6 bases for J; bases not matched to a gene: 3. Germline CDR1 is SGHRS and CDR2 is YFSETQ. This CDR3 comprises 14 residues. The CDR3 bases that were read are TGCGCCAGCAGCTTGGCCGTAGCGGGAGGCGAG. Protein product: CASSLAVAGGE. Given in full, the CDR3 is CASSLAVAGGEQYF.

This clone has at least ten counts. The observed sequence ends 3 residues before the CDR3 terminus, with the missing tail filled in from the germline J gene. This rearrangement joins TRBV19 to TRBJ1-2; 9 bases are shared with TRBD1. CDR1 LNHDA and CDR2 SQIVND come from the germline V gene (reference sequence). The J segment lost 4 bases and the V segment lost 7 bases, leaving 7 bases of the junction unmatched. The CDR3 spans 14 residues. The sequenced part of the CDR3 DNA is TGTGCCAGTAAGAACAGGGGGCCAGGCTATGGC. Translating gives CASKNRGPGYG. The whole CDR3 protein reads CASKNRGPGYGYTF.

This clone was detected ten times or more. The read ends 3 residues early relative to the CDR3; the germline J gene fills the gap. V and J are TRBV30 and TRBJ2-7, with 8 nucleotides matching TRBD1. J was trimmed by 5 bases and V by 4 bases; bases with no gene match: 7. The CDR3 runs 13 residues. Germline V CDR1 and CDR2: GTSNPN, SVGIG (reference sequence). CDR3 DNA, as far as it was read: TGTGCCTGGACACCCAGGGGGCGAAACGAG. It codes for CAWTPRGRNE. The full CDR3 protein reads CAWTPRGRNEQYF.

This clone was counted many times. The read stops 3 residues short of the end of the CDR3; the missing end is completed from the germline J gene. The rearrangement links TRBV19 to TRBJ1-5; possible D gene TRBD1, 6 bases. The V gene lost 2 bases and the J gene lost 4 bases, with 9 bases spanning the gap. The CDR3 has 14 residues. CDR1 is LNHDA and CDR2 is SQIVND in the germline V gene (reference sequence). The CDR3 sequence is CASSIQGWNQPQHF. CDR3 DNA (partial): TGTGCCAGTAGTATACAGGGGTGGAATCAGCCC.

This clone was detected many times. The read ends 3 residues shy of where the CDR3 ends; the end is completed using the germline J gene. This chain uses TRBV30 with TRBJ2-7; no clear D. V lost 1 base and J lost 1, with 11 bases in between. Per germline, CDR1 GTSNPN and CDR2 SVGIG (reference sequence). The CDR3 sequence is 14 residues long. CDR3 sequence reads: CAWSGEPMSYEQYF. CDR3 DNA (partial): TGTGCCTGGAGTGGTGAGCCTATGTCCTACGAG.

This clone was counted many times. The sequenced fragment ends 3 residues before the CDR3 boundary, so the rest is inferred from the germline J gene. This chain connects TRBV19 to TRBJ1-2; D is unclear. Germline CDR1 reads LNHDA; CDR2 reads SQIVND (reference sequence). There are 14 residues in the CDR3. Trimming pared 3 bases from V and 0 bases from J, leaving 8 bases between. The DNA read from the CDR3 is TGTGCCAGTAGTATTCCCGTTGCTAACTATGGC. It codes for CASSIPVANYG. The whole CDR3 sequence reads CASSIPVANYGYTF.

This clone occurred many times. Read sequence stops 3 residues before the CDR3 end, and the germline J gene provides the missing end. This chain links TRBV4-2 with TRBJ2-3; the D gene is possibly TRBD2 (5 bases). This CDR3 has 15 amino acids. Germline lookup yields CDR1 LGHNA and CDR2 YNFKEQ. Between the trimmed V and J ends, which lost 0 bases and 4 bases, there was a span of 11 bases. The CDR3 spells CASSQDKMRADTQYF. The CDR3 DNA, read in part, is TGTGCCAGCAGCCAAGACAAGATGAGGGCAGATACG.

Concerning this clone itself: Read coverage stops 3 residues before the CDR3 terminus; the germline J gene supplies the remainder. The chain links TRBV2 to TRBJ1-4; the D gene is possibly TRBD1 (5 bases). This CDR3 is 14 amino acids long. CDR1 is SNHLY and CDR2 is FYNNEI in the germline V gene. The germline V and J ends were trimmed by 7 bases and 8 bases, with 17 bases remaining between them. The part of the CDR3 DNA that was read is TGTGCCAGCACCTTCACTTCCAAGGGGGAAAAA. Amino acids: CASTFTSKGEK. The CDR3 as a whole reads CASTFTSKGEKLFF.

This clone was recorded at least ten times. Read sequence stops 3 residues before the CDR3 end, and the germline J gene provides the missing end. This chain uses TRBV2 with TRBJ1-1; 7 nucleotides agree with TRBD1. The V segment lost 9 bases and the J segment 0 bases; nucleotides outside the gene matches: 7. CDR1 and CDR2 from the germline V gene are SNHLY and FYNNEI. The CDR3 runs 14 residues. The DNA read from the CDR3 is TGTGCCAGTAGGACAGGCCATGTGAACACTGAA. It codes for CASRTGHVNTE. The whole CDR3 protein reads CASRTGHVNTEAFF.

This clone was counted ten times or more. The CDR3 end lies 3 residues beyond the end of the read and is filled in from the germline J gene. The gene calls are TRBV5-1 and TRBJ2-5; TRBD2 matches at 13 bases. CDR1 is SGHRS and CDR2 is YFSETQ in the germline V gene. This CDR3 spans 15 amino acids. J lost 3 bases, V lost 5 bases, and 4 bases had no gene match. The CDR3 here is CASSFGTSGEETQYF. The CDR3 DNA, read in part, is TGCGCCAGCAGTTTCGGGACTAGCGGGGAAGAGACC.

This clone was observed many times. Coverage ceases 3 residues before the CDR3 finishes, and the germline J gene fills in the end. The genes are TRBV29-1 and TRBJ2-2; D call uncertain. This CDR3 is 14 amino acids long. V lost 7 bases and J lost 6, with 18 bases in between. The V gene's germline CDR1 is SQVTM and CDR2 ANQGSEA. The CDR3 spells CSAPSLSNAGELFF. The sequenced part of the CDR3 DNA is TGCAGCGCTCCCTCTCTCTCTAACGCCGGGGAG.

This clone was picked up many times. Coverage ceases 3 residues before the CDR3 finishes, and the germline J gene fills in the end. The V and J genes are TRBV5-6 and TRBJ1-2; TRBD1 matches 10 bases. The CDR3 is made up of 15 amino acids. Germline lookup yields CDR1 SGHDT and CDR2 YYEEEE. The CDR3 sequence: CASRTNPTGGDGYTF. CDR3 DNA, as far as it was read: TGTGCCAGCAGAACAAACCCGACAGGGGGCGACGGC. The full variable domain, completed using reference TRBV5-6 and TRBJ1-2, is DAGVTQSPTHLIKTRGQQVTLRCSPKSGHDTVSWYQQALGQGPQFIFQYYEEEERQRGNFPDRFSGHQFPNYSSELNVNALLLGDSALYLCASRTNPTGGDGYTFGSGTRLTVV.

In its sample, this clone was seen a few times. Sequencing ends 3 residues short of the CDR3 end; the germline J gene provides the rest. The chain is built from TRBV30 and TRBJ1-4; no definite D call. CDR1 is GTSNPN and CDR2 is SVGIG in the germline V gene (reference sequence). The V end was cut by 0 bases, the J end by 6 bases, with 5 bases between. This CDR3 region has 12 residues. CDR3 sequence reads: CAWSVADEKLFF. Incomplete CDR3 DNA: TGTGCCTGGAGTGTGGCAGATGAAAAA.

Note on this clone: The read comes to an end 3 residues before the CDR3 does, leaving the germline J gene to fill in the end. The genes are TRBV2 and TRBJ2-3, with TRBD1 as a possible D gene (6 bases). Germline values: CDR1 SNHLY, CDR2 FYNNEI. This CDR3 has 14 amino acids. CDR3 sequence reads: CASSERGSNQPQYF. The part of the CDR3 DNA that was read is TGTGCCAGCAGTGAAAGGGGGAGCAATCAGCCG.

This clone was seen many times. Read data end 3 residues before the CDR3 end; the end is taken from the germline J gene. The rearrangement uses TRBV15 and TRBJ1-1; 7 bases map to TRBD1. The length of the CDR3 is 15 residues. The J segment lost 0 bases and the V segment lost 9 bases, leaving 10 bases of the junction unmatched. Germline values: CDR1 LNHNV, CDR2 YYDKDF (reference sequence). The CDR3 reads CATTGTDIMNTEAFF. CDR3 DNA, as far as it was read: TGTGCCACTACCGGGACAGACATTATGAACACTGAA. The variable domain in full, completed from reference TRBV15 and TRBJ1-1, reads DAMVIQNPRYQVTQFGKPVTLSCSQTLNHNVMYWYQQKSSQAPKLLFHYYDKDFNNEADTPDNFQSRRPNTSFCFLDIRSPGLGDTAMYLCATTGTDIMNTEAFFGQGTRLTVV.

This clone appeared many times. The CDR3 extends 3 residues past the end of the read, so its final part is completed from the germline J gene. The chain couples TRBV5-1 to TRBJ2-5; 9 bases line up with TRBD1. Germline V gene sequence: CDR1 SGHRS, CDR2 YFSETQ. There are 14 residues in the CDR3. With V trimmed by 4 bases and J by 6 bases, 7 bases remained unmatched. The sequenced CDR3 bases are TGCGCCAGCAGCCCGGGACAGGGTCAGAAGACC. As protein: CASSPGQGQKT. The whole CDR3 is CASSPGQGQKTQYF.

The sample holds many counts of this clone. The DNA ends 3 residues before the CDR3 does, and the rest of the CDR3 is filled in from the germline J gene. The chain links TRBV30 to TRBJ2-2, with 7 bases aligning to TRBD1. This CDR3 is built from 15 residues. Germline lookup yields CDR1 GTSNPN and CDR2 SVGIG (reference sequence). The J segment lost 0 bases and the V segment lost 4 bases, leaving 5 bases of the junction unmatched. The CDR3: CAWIRQGANTGELFF. The sequenced CDR3 bases are TGTGCCTGGATTAGACAGGGCGCGAACACCGGGGAG.

In its sample, this clone was seen many times. The sequence runs out 3 residues before the end of the CDR3; the remainder is reconstructed from the germline J gene. The chain carries TRBV20-1 and TRBJ2-3, with D possibly being TRBD1 (5 bases). This CDR3 has 14 residues. Per the germline V gene, CDR1 is DFQATT and CDR2 is SNEGSKA (reference sequence). This CDR3 is CSAIDSNSNQPQYF. CDR3 DNA, as far as it was read: TGCAGTGCTATTGACAGTAATAGCAATCAGCCG.